This TCR beta chain was sequenced in a study of T cell repertoires in cytomegalovirus infection (dated by TCRdb to the late 2010s). About the study as a whole: Alongside well-studied HLA-B-restricted epitopes, the peptide stimulations were aimed at recently identified HLA-C-restricted CMV epitopes, whose presentation resists viral immunomodulation. Donor HLA type was relevant to the analysis, because carriage of CMV infection together with the matching HLA type was indicated by public TCR beta signatures. Results the study describes overall, beyond this receptor: The ex vivo response was dominated by HLA-C-restricted CMV-specific TCR beta clonotypes, which also provided the single most frequent clonotype in two of eight donors. Carriers of CMV infection plus the relevant HLA type were discriminated by the cumulative frequency of public TCR beta family members in the study cohort and in an independent approximately 360-donor cohort.

The instrument given in TCRdb is Illumina HiSeq 1500. TCRdb itself trimmed the public reads at Q25 with fastp, ran MiXCR and retained productive beta chains. Under each unique CDR3 protein, matching rows form one entry showing the most common genes and DNA. This sample gives about 150,000 distinct CDR3 sequences in total; over 30% of them show up just once. The top ten clonotypes cover roughly 50% of the sample. Taken with the paper, the label for treatment or condition translates to: in vitro stimulation with specific CMV peptide epitopes to enrich CMV-specific T cells. Looking up the germline V gene yields CDR1 SGHVS and CDR2 FQNEAQ. The CDR3 contains 15 residues, cysteine and phenylalanine counted. Only the CDR3 DNA stays, 45 bases, in frame from base 1. Trimming removed 0 bases from V and 3 bases from J, leaving 10 bases between the germline ends. This clonotype has ten or more counts. The specificity of this receptor is unknown. It has no much larger one-base neighbor in the sample; base qualities were not kept.

This receptor was identified in a human donor in good health (CMV status not recorded). Some clones in this sample may be carry-over from other donors' samples. The chain links TRBV7-8 with TRBJ2-3, with an unclear D gene assignment. This material consisted of CD8+ T cells from cultured PBMCs, taken from culture after CMV antigen stimulation. The CDR3 reads as follows: CASSLAEVVTDTQYF. In nucleotides, the sequence is TGTGCCAGCAGCTTAGCAGAGGTGGTAACAGATACGCAGTATTTT.